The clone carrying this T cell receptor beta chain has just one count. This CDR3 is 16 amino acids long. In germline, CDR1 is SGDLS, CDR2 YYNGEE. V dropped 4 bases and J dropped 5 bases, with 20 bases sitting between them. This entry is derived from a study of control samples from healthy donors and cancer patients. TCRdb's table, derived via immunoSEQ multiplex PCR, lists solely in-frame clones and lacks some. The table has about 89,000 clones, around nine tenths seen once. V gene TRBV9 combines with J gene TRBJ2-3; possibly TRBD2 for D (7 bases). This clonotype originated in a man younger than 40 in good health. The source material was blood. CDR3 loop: CASSPQTGGRVDTQYF. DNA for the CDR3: TGTGCCAGCAGCCCCCAGACCGGGGGGCGGGTAGATACGCAGTATTTT.